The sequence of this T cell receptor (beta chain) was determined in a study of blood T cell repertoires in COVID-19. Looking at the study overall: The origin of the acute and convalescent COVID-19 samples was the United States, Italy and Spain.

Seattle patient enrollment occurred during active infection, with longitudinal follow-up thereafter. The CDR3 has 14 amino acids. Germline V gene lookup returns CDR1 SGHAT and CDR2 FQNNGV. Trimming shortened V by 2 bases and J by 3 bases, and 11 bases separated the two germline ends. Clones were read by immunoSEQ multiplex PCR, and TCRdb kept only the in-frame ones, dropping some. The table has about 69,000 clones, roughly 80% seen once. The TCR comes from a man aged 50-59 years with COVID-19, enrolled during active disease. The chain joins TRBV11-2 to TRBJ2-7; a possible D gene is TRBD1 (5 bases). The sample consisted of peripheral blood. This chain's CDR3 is CASSLKGPNYEQYF. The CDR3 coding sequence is TGTGCCAGCAGCTTAAAGGGGCCAAACTACGAGCAGTACTTC.